The 23 T cell receptor beta chains reported below all come from one sample, sequenced in a study of CD8 T cells in Susac syndrome. Reverse transcription of 0.5 to 1 ug RNA was carried out with random hexamers. TCRdb fed the immunoSEQ multiplex PCR reads into MiXCR, producing one record per CDR3 protein. The table records over 300,000 distinct CDR3 sequences, just over 90% of them present only once. Sequencing was performed on CD4+ T cells from PBMCs. The receptor source for this set is a human donor with multiple sclerosis.

The genes are TRBV20-1 and TRBJ2-7; tentatively, D is TRBD2 (7 bases). Deletions cut 2 bases from V and 2 bases from J, with 19 bases between. This CDR3 is 16 amino acids long. Looked up from germline, CDR1 is DFQATT and CDR2 is SNEGSKA (reference sequence). The CDR3 sequence: CSARIPGRDTTYEQYF. CDR3 DNA: TGCAGTGCTAGAATCCCTGGGAGGGACACCACCTACGAGCAGTACTTC.

The rearrangement joins TRBV5-1 to TRBJ2-1; 8 bases agree with TRBD2. The CDR3 sequence is 15 residues long. Germline V lookup: CDR1 SGHRS, CDR2 YFSETQ. Trimming removed 0 bases from V and 4 bases from J; junction bases left unmatched: 3. CDR3 sequence: CASSLETGGYNEQFF. The CDR3 DNA is TGCGCCAGCAGCTTGGAGACGGGAGGGTACAATGAGCAGTTCTTC.

V is TRBV24-1 and J is TRBJ2-2; 12 nucleotides match TRBD2. The CDR3 has 14 amino acids. CDR1 KGHDR and CDR2 SFDVKD come from the germline V gene. V was pared by 10 bases and J by 8 bases, with 7 bases of the junction left unmatched. The CDR3, as DNA: TGTGCCACGCGACTAGCGGGAGTCATGGGGGAGCTGTTTTTT. Its translation is CATRLAGVMGELFF.

This chain uses TRBV7-2 with TRBJ2-3; TRBD2 might be the D (6 bases). V was cut by 6 bases and J by 1 base, with 17 bases left in between. This CDR3 contains 16 residues. The germline V gene has CDR1 SGHTA and CDR2 FQGNSA. CDR3 region: CASSSSSGGGTDTQYF. The CDR3 DNA reads TGTGCCAGCAGTTCATCCTCCGGGGGAGGCACAGATACGCAGTATTTT.

The V and J genes are TRBV10-2 and TRBJ2-7; D uncertain. Germline loops: CDR1 WSHSY, CDR2 SAAADI. The CDR3 is 13 residues long. V lost 6 bases to trimming and J lost 1 base, with 10 bases between them. The CDR3 is CASRLGGSYEQYF. As DNA, the CDR3 is TGCGCCAGCAGACTGGGCGGTTCCTACGAGCAGTACTTC.

This CDR3 is CASRSGLAGVYNEQFF. The CDR3 DNA reads as TGTGCCAGCAGGTCGGGACTAGCGGGAGTTTACAATGAGCAGTTCTTC. V is TRBV6-2 or TRBV6-3 and J is TRBJ2-1; TRBD2 aligns across 14 bases. This CDR3 contains 16 residues. Germline assignment: CDR1 MNHEY and CDR2 SVGEGT. Trimming at V came to 6 bases and at J to 4 bases, leaving 5 bases not matched to a gene.

The rearrangement links TRBV2 to TRBJ1-2, with a possible D match to TRBD1 (5 bases). CDR1 and CDR2 (germline): SNHLY, FYNNEI. The CDR3 sequence is 14 residues long. Trimming pared 3 bases from V and 4 bases from J, leaving 12 bases between. Written as DNA, the CDR3 is TGTGCCAGCAGTGAGGTTTCGGGGCTCTATGGCTACACCTTC. This sequence encodes CASSEVSGLYGYTF.

The chain links TRBV6-5 to TRBJ1-5; D uncertain. V was pared by 6 bases and J by 6 bases, with 18 bases between. The CDR3 is 15 amino acids. Germline values: CDR1 MNHEY, CDR2 SVGAGI. CDR3 nucleotides: TGTGCCAGCAGCTACGACGGGCTGGGTGGTCAGCCCCAGCATTTT. Amino acid sequence: CASSYDGLGGQPQHF.

This clonotype was counted a single time. The chain combines TRBV6-1 with TRBJ2-1; D is undetermined. V shed 6 bases and J shed 3 bases, with 18 bases lying between them. Germline CDR1 and CDR2: MNHNS and SASEGT. This CDR3 comprises 16 residues. The chain's CDR3 is CASRRAPNPFYNEQFF. The CDR3 DNA sequence: TGTGCCAGCAGGAGAGCTCCGAATCCCTTCTACAATGAGCAGTTCTTC.

The V and J genes are TRBV12-3 or TRBV12-4 and TRBJ2-1, with TRBD1 matching over 9 bases. CDR3 length: 15 residues. V lost 6 bases, J lost 8 bases, and 11 bases stayed unmatched. In DNA, the CDR3 is TGTGCCAGCAGGGTGGACAGGGGCTTCCCCCATGAGCAGTTCTTC. Protein: CASRVDRGFPHEQFF.

In its sample, this clonotype was seen once. The gene calls are TRBV7-2 and TRBJ2-3; D is possibly TRBD1 (6 bases). Germline CDR1 reads SGHTA; CDR2 reads FQGNSA. V was clipped by 5 bases and J by 2 bases, with 11 bases between them. The length of the CDR3 is 14 residues. The CDR3 here is CASSTGQYTDTQYF. CDR3 DNA: TGTGCCAGCAGCACCGGACAGTACACAGATACGCAGTATTTT.

CDR3 sequence: CASSQEGVARQYF. In nucleotides, the CDR3 is TGTGCCAGCAGCCAAGAGGGAGTAGCAAGGCAGTACTTC. The rearrangement uses TRBV4-2 and TRBJ2-7, with D possibly being TRBD2 (5 bases). The CDR3 consists of 13 residues. V lost 0 bases and J 9 bases, leaving 12 bases between the germline ends. Germline CDR1 LGHNA, CDR2 YNFKEQ.

This chain connects TRBV7-9 to TRBJ1-1; D is undetermined. Germline V gives CDR1 SEHNR, CDR2 FQNEAQ (reference sequence). Trimming removed 5 bases from V and 1 base from J, with 17 bases in between. The CDR3 spans 16 residues. The chain's CDR3 is CASSDGGLKRNTEAFF. The DNA of the CDR3 is TGTGCCAGCAGCGACGGCGGCCTGAAGAGGAACACTGAAGCTTTCTTT.

The chain uses TRBV12-3 or TRBV12-4 and TRBJ2-6; no reliable D call. Trimming cost V 5 bases and J 2 bases, with 7 bases left between them. The CDR3 spans 14 residues. The CDR3 region is CASSPTTGANVLTF. CDR3 bases: TGTGCCAGCAGTCCCACCACTGGGGCCAACGTCCTGACTTTC.

The chain uses TRBV29-1 and TRBJ2-3; 8 nucleotides agree with TRBD2. V shed 6 bases, J shed 4 bases, and the junction held 12 bases outside the gene matches. The CDR3 loop spans 15 amino acids. Looked up from germline, CDR1 is SQVTM and CDR2 is ANQGSEA. The CDR3 region is CSVRRGGRSADTQYF. The CDR3 DNA follows: TGCAGCGTCCGCCGGGGCGGGAGGTCCGCAGATACGCAGTATTTT.

This chain links TRBV6-1 with TRBJ1-4, with D perhaps TRBD1 (5 bases). Deletions cut 4 bases from V and 5 bases from J, with 11 bases between. This CDR3 comprises 14 residues. Germline CDR1 MNHNS, CDR2 SASEGT. The DNA of the CDR3 is TGTGCCAGCAGTGTTCAGGGTCTGAATGAAAAACTGTTTTTT. It specifies CASSVQGLNEKLFF.

This clonotype has just one count. One junction end does not reproduce the germline sequence, and a read error may be involved. The chain joins TRBV29-1 to TRBJ2-7; D is possibly TRBD1 (5 bases). Germline-derived CDR1 and CDR2 are SQVTM and ANQGSEA. This CDR3 has 14 residues. The CDR3 region is CSVEDSAFSYEQYF. In nucleotides, the CDR3 is TGCAGCGTAGAAGACAGTGCCTTCTCCTACGAGCAGTACTTC.

This chain joins TRBV7-9 and TRBJ2-5, with TRBD1 matching 8 bases. V lost 6 bases to trimming and J lost 2 bases; unmatched junction nucleotides: 5. This CDR3 has 14 amino acids. Germline CDR1 reads SEHNR; CDR2 reads FQNEAQ (reference sequence). The CDR3, as DNA: TGTGCCAGCAGACTTACAGGGGGACAAGAGACCCAGTACTTC. Translated, it gives CASRLTGGQETQYF. Using reference TRBV7-9 and TRBJ2-5 for the parts outside the CDR3, the full variable domain is DTGVSQNPRHKITKRGQNVTFRCDPISEHNRLYWYRQTLGQGPEFLTYFQNEAQLEKSRLLSDRFSAERPKGSFSTLEIQRTEQGDSAMYLCASRLTGGQETQYFGPGTRLLVL.

This clonotype was recorded only once. The chain uses TRBV5-4 and TRBJ2-7; 7 bases are a match to TRBD2. After removal of 5 bases from V and 7 bases from J, the junction contained 15 bases not matched to a gene. CDR1 and CDR2 from the germline V gene are SGHNT and YYREEE (reference sequence). The CDR3 sequence is 15 residues long. The CDR3 is CASRREGPFYLEQYF. CDR3 in DNA: TGTGCCAGCAGAAGGGAGGGACCTTTTTACTTGGAGCAGTACTTC.

The chain has TRBV6-6 and TRBJ1-4; D may be TRBD1 (5 bases). Germline-derived CDR1 and CDR2 are MNHNY and SVGAGI (reference sequence). V was trimmed by 7 bases and J by 8 bases, leaving 17 bases between them. The CDR3 contains 14 residues. CDR3 sequence reads: CASNPSGGWEKLFF. The CDR3 DNA is TGTGCCAGCAATCCTTCGGGGGGTTGGGAAAAACTGTTTTTT.

This chain joins TRBV10-3 and TRBJ2-5; the match to TRBD1 covers 7 bases. The V gene's germline CDR1 is ENHRY and CDR2 SYGVKD. The CDR3 consists of 12 residues. V was clipped by 3 bases and J by 5 bases; unmatched bases: 0. The CDR3 region has the DNA TGTGCCATCAGTGAACAGGGGGAGACCCAGTACTTC. This encodes CAISEQGETQYF.

The chain couples TRBV3-1 to TRBJ1-1; D is undetermined. Trimming cost V 3 bases and J 5 bases, with 10 bases left between them. This CDR3 is 13 amino acids long. CDR1 and CDR2 from the germline V gene are LGHDT and YNNKEL (reference sequence). The CDR3 region is CASSQGSWTEAFF. CDR3 bases: TGTGCCAGCAGCCAGGGTTCGTGGACTGAAGCTTTCTTT.

The chain employs TRBV29-1 and TRBJ2-7; no definite D call. The germline gives CDR1 SQVTM, CDR2 ANQGSEA. V shed 4 bases and J shed 5 bases, with 12 bases lying between them. The CDR3 is 12 residues long. DNA of the CDR3: TGCAGCGTTGCAGGCGGACGAAACGAGCAGTACTTC. Protein product: CSVAGGRNEQYF.